A selection of T cell receptor beta chains follows, all from one sample in a study of shared clonotypes between healthy human individuals. Sequenced by immunoSEQ multiplex PCR; TCRdb stores in-frame clones only, minus some. Among about 1.9 million clones listed, approximately 92% were seen once. Sequenced input: naive CD8+ T cells from PBMCs. Every receptor here comes from a man younger than 30 in good health. Some clones in this sample may be carry-over from other donors' samples. CDR3s include the opening cysteine and the closing phenylalanine or tryptophan. D genes are given only for firm matches. Some rows mark clone size as missing; the rest say once, few, many or name a class of expanded clone.

D	V	size	J	DNA	CDR3
-	TRBV28	-	TRBJ2-7	TGTGCCAGCAGCATGGGCGAGCAGTACTTC	CASSMGEQYF
-	TRBV18	-	TRBJ1-4	TGTGCCAGCTCACCGCGGAGGGAACTTGAAAAACTGTTTTTT	CASSPRRELEKLFF
TRBD2	TRBV28	-	TRBJ2-5	TGTGCCAGCAGTTCCCCCCCGGGGGGGCCCGGGAAGTACTTC	CASSSPPGGPGKYF
-	TRBV10-1	-	TRBJ2-3	TGCGCCAGCACCATAGACAGCCTCCGCCGCGGTACGCAGTATTTT	CASTIDSLRRGTQYF
-	TRBV4-1	-	TRBJ1-2	TGCGCCAGCAGCCAAGAAAACAAGGGGCGGGGCTACACCTTC	CASSQENKGRGYTF
-	TRBV5-4	-	TRBJ2-1	TGTGCCAGCAGCTTAGTCAATGAGGAGTTCTTC	CASSLVNEEFF
TRBD2	TRBV13	-	TRBJ2-3	TGTGCCAGCAGCTTATTGGGTCTAGCGGGAGGGCAGGATTATTTT	CASSLLGLAGGQDYF
-	TRBV6-5	-	TRBJ2-5	TGTGCCAGCAGTTACCGATACCGGGAGACCCAGTACTTC	CASSYRYRETQYF
-	TRBV5-1	-	TRBJ1-2	TGCGCCAGCAGCTTGGCCCCCAGGGCGGAAGATGGCTACACCTTC	CASSLAPRAEDGYTF
TRBD2	TRBV4-3	-	TRBJ2-1	TGCGCCAGCAGCCAGAACAGCCCCGGGACTAGCGGCTACAATGAGCAGTTCTTC	CASSQNSPGTSGYNEQFF
TRBD2	TRBV19	-	TRBJ2-1	TGTGCCAGTAGTGCGTCGGGAGGGTCCTACAATGAGCAGTTCTTC	CASSASGGSYNEQFF
TRBD2	TRBV6-5	-	TRBJ2-7	TGTGCCAGCAGTTACTCGGGGACTAGCGCCTACGAGCAGTACTTC	CASSYSGTSAYEQYF
-	TRBV11-2	-	TRBJ2-7	TGTGCCAGCAGCGCCCTGGAAAGGTTGACTGGGGAGCAGTACTTC	CASSALERLTGEQYF
-	TRBV5-1	few	TRBJ1-5	TGCGCCAGCAGCCCGGGACGGGACAATCAGCCCCAGCATTTT	CASSPGRDNQPQHF
-	TRBV27	-	TRBJ2-4	TGTGCCAGCAGTCCCAGCGGCCATCAGGGGCACATTCAGTACTTC	CASSPSGHQGHIQYF
-	TRBV6-1	-	TRBJ2-2	TGTGCCAGCCCAGGTGGTCAGCCGAACACCGGGGAGCTGTTTTTT	CASPGGQPNTGELFF
-	TRBV6-5	-	TRBJ2-6	TGTGCCAGCAAACCCCTAAGCTCTGGGGCCAACGTCCTGACTTTC	CASKPLSSGANVLTF
TRBD1	TRBV25-1	-	TRBJ1-2	TGTGCCAGCAGTGAATATGGCCGACAGGGCAATCACTATGGCTACACCTTC	CASSEYGRQGNHYGYTF
TRBD2	TRBV7-9	-	TRBJ2-7	TGTGCCAGCAGGACACTAGCGGGAGTTCAGGACGAGCAGTACTTC	CASRTLAGVQDEQYF
-	TRBV29-1	-	TRBJ2-7	TGCAGCGTTGGCCCGCGGGATGTCTACGAGCAGTACTTC	CSVGPRDVYEQYF
-	TRBV29-1	-	TRBJ2-2	TGCAGCGTTGAAGATCCTGAGCGGGCGAACACCGGGGAGCTGTTTTTT	CSVEDPERANTGELFF
-	TRBV14	-	TRBJ2-7	TGTGCCAGCAGCCAAGAAGACAAGTTCTACGAGCAGTACTTC	CASSQEDKFYEQYF
-	TRBV15	-	TRBJ2-7	TGTGCCACCAGCAGAGGAGGGCCTTCGAGCTCCTACGAGCAGTACTTC	CATSRGGPSSSYEQYF
TRBD2	TRBV11-2	-	TRBJ2-5	TGTGCCAGCTCTTCACACGCTCATCTAGCGGGAGGCGAGACCCAGTACTTC	CASSSHAHLAGGETQYF
-	TRBV11-2	-	TRBJ2-2	TGTGCCAGCAGCTTAGGAGGCCGACGGGGCACCGGGGAGCTGTTTTTT	CASSLGGRRGTGELFF
TRBD2	TRBV5-1	-	TRBJ2-3	TGCGCCAGCAGCTTACTTAGCGGGGCCCGCACAGATACGCAGTATTTT	CASSLLSGARTDTQYF
-	TRBV11-3	-	TRBJ2-1	TGTGCCAGCAGCCCCATGGGAGGGGGGGCATCCAATGAGCAGTTCTTC	CASSPMGGGASNEQFF
TRBD2	TRBV10-3	-	TRBJ2-1	TGTGCCATCAGTGAGTCGGGGACTAGCGGGCTCTACTACAATGAGCAGTTCTTC	CAISESGTSGLYYNEQFF
-	TRBV5-8	-	TRBJ2-7	TGTGCCAGCAGCTTGGAGACGGTAGCTAGCTCCTACGAGCAGTACTTC	CASSLETVASSYEQYF
-	TRBV2	few	TRBJ1-1	TGTGCCAGCAGTGCCGAAAACACTGAAGCTTTCTTT	CASSAENTEAFF
-	TRBV28	-	TRBJ1-5	TGTGCCAGCAGTGGGACGGGTAGCAATCAGCCCCAGCATTTT	CASSGTGSNQPQHF
-	TRBV9	-	TRBJ2-7	TGTGCCAGCAGCGCCGGGTCCGGGGGCTACGAGCAGTACTTC	CASSAGSGGYEQYF
TRBD1	TRBV27	-	TRBJ1-3	TGTGCCAGCAGTCTACAGGGGGCTCCCGGAAACACCATATATTTT	CASSLQGAPGNTIYF
TRBD2	TRBV7-9	once	TRBJ2-1	TGTGCCAGCAGCTTCCCCCCGGGACTACCGAACAATGAGCAGTTCTTC	CASSFPPGLPNNEQFF
-	TRBV4-2	-	TRBJ1-1	TGTGCCAGCAGCCCAGTTTTTGGCAGCAACACTGAAGCTTTCTTT	CASSPVFGSNTEAFF
-	TRBV6-5	-	TRBJ1-1	TGTGCCAGCAGTTTCGTGGACAACCAGAACTCTGAAGCTTTCTTT	CASSFVDNQNSEAFF
-	TRBV5-1	-	TRBJ2-3	TGCGCCAGCAGCTTGAGGCGGGGACCCACAGATACGCAGTATTTT	CASSLRRGPTDTQYF
-	TRBV28	-	TRBJ1-1	TGTGCCAGCAGTTTCGGTCCTGAAGCTTTCTTT	CASSFGPEAFF
-	TRBV16	-	TRBJ2-7	TGTGCCAGCAGCCAATTTCCCGGACAAAGGGCATCCGAGCAGTACTTC	CASSQFPGQRASEQYF
-	TRBV15	once	TRBJ2-1	TGTGCCACCAGCAGCCCAGAGGCCTCTGTGGATGAGCAGTTCTTC	CATSSPEASVDEQFF
-	TRBV11-2	-	TRBJ2-1	TGTGCCAGCAGCTTTGATCTGGGGAGCTCCTACAATGAGCAGTTCTTC	CASSFDLGSSYNEQFF
-	TRBV6-1	-	TRBJ1-5	TGTGCCAGCAACCACGGGCCCCAGCATTTT	CASNHGPQHF
-	TRBV28	-	TRBJ2-7	TGTGCCAGCAGTTCCCGGACCCTTTTCTACGAGCAGTACTTC	CASSSRTLFYEQYF
-	TRBV27	-	TRBJ2-2	TGTGCCAGCAGTTTATCGGGACCCACCGGGGAGCTGTTTTTT	CASSLSGPTGELFF
TRBD2	TRBV5-4	once	TRBJ2-1	TGTGCCAGCAGCTTGGGGCTAGCGGGAATCCATCGGTACAATGAGCAGTTCTTC	CASSLGLAGIHRYNEQFF
TRBD1	TRBV7-3	-	TRBJ2-5	TGTGCCAGCAGCCCGGCAGGGGGCGGAGGGGAGACCCAGTACTTC	CASSPAGGGGETQYF
-	TRBV25-1	-	TRBJ1-2	TGTGCCAGCAGTGGTAGGACTAACTATGGCTACACCTTC	CASSGRTNYGYTF
-	TRBV28	-	TRBJ2-7	TGTGCCAGCAGTTCTTACTACGAGCAGTACTTC	CASSSYYEQYF
-	TRBV4-1	-	TRBJ2-5	TGCGCCAGCAGCCAAGTCGGGGGTTCAGAGACCCAGTACTTC	CASSQVGGSETQYF
-	TRBV10-1	-	TRBJ2-2	TGCGCCAGCTCCGGGGCCAAACTCACCGGGGAGCTGTTTTTT	CASSGAKLTGELFF
TRBD2	TRBV18	-	TRBJ2-5	TGTGCCAGCTCACCAAGGGACGGACTAGCGGGGCAAGAGACCCAGTACTTC	CASSPRDGLAGQETQYF
TRBD2	TRBV10-3	-	TRBJ2-5	TGTGCCATCAGTGAGTGGACTAGCGGGAGAGCGGGTCAAGAGACCCAGTACTTC	CAISEWTSGRAGQETQYF
-	TRBV28	-	TRBJ2-2	TGTGCCAGCAGTAAACTAGCAGTGATTCTGAACACCGGGGAGCTGTTTTTT	CASSKLAVILNTGELFF